Listed below are T cell receptor beta chains from one sample, sequenced in a study of CD8 T cells in Susac syndrome. Via MiXCR, TCRdb re-called the immunoSEQ multiplex PCR reads, giving one row per CDR3 protein. The sample comprises some 300,000 distinct CDR3 sequences, around nine tenths of which are singletons, and 0.18% rests with the top ten. The material sequenced was CD8+ T cells from PBMCs. Receptor source: a human donor with multiple sclerosis. Both conserved end residues are part of each CDR3. A D gene is named only where the DNA matches it firmly. The size field is filled for only some rows; it gives once, few, many or a size class.

abundance	v_gene	j_gene	d_gene	CDR3aa	CDR3nt
-	TRBV28	TRBJ1-6	TRBD1	CASRPTTGVYNSPLHF	TGTGCCAGCAGACCTACGACAGGGGTGTATAATTCACCCCTCCACTTT
-	TRBV29-1	TRBJ1-1	-	CSVSDVPTKGMNTEAFF	TGCAGCGTTTCCGATGTACCAACAAAGGGGATGAACACTGAAGCTTTCTTT
few	TRBV5-4	TRBJ2-3	-	CASSGGTSLADTQYF	TGTGCCAGCAGCGGGGGAACTAGCCTGGCAGATACGCAGTATTTT
-	TRBV5-6	TRBJ2-3	-	CASSFGPGAAGDTQYF	TGTGCCAGCAGCTTCGGACCCGGGGCCGCAGGAGATACGCAGTATTTT
-	TRBV13	TRBJ2-2	-	CASSLEGSGSNTGELFF	TGTGCCAGCAGCTTAGAGGGGAGCGGATCGAACACCGGGGAGCTGTTTTTT
-	TRBV25-1	TRBJ2-7	TRBD2	CASSPPVGGREDEQYF	TGTGCCAGCAGCCCCCCCGTCGGGGGGCGGGAGGACGAGCAGTACTTC
-	TRBV7-3	TRBJ2-1	TRBD2	CASSYGTSGNEQFF	TGTGCCAGCAGCTATGGGACTAGCGGCAATGAGCAGTTCTTC
few	TRBV7-2	TRBJ2-3	-	CASSFVGSTDTQYF	TGTGCCAGCAGCTTCGTCGGGAGTACGGATACGCAGTATTTT
-	TRBV29-1	TRBJ2-5	TRBD1	CSVEDLWGTGGGYPRQTQYF	TGCAGCGTTGAAGATTTATGGGGGACAGGGGGAGGGTACCCACGACAAACCCAGTACTTC
once	TRBV5-1	TRBJ2-5	TRBD2	CASSLSKVGLRLAGKETQYF	TGCGCCAGCAGTCTTAGTAAGGTTGGTCTCCGACTAGCGGGAAAGGAGACCCAGTACTTC
-	TRBV2	TRBJ2-5	TRBD1	CASRTNRDRETQYF	TGTGCCAGCAGAACCAACCGGGACAGGGAGACCCAGTACTTC
-	TRBV29-1	TRBJ1-2	-	CSAMTNYGYTF	TGCAGCGCCATGACAAACTATGGCTACACCTTC
-	TRBV27	TRBJ1-5	-	CASMSWGSNQPQHF	TGTGCCAGCATGTCCTGGGGTAGCAATCAGCCCCAGCATTTT
-	TRBV10-3	TRBJ2-7	-	CAISEPGHFYEQYF	TGTGCCATCAGTGAGCCGGGACACTTCTACGAGCAGTACTTC
-	TRBV20-1	TRBJ1-1	-	CSARVEGGTEAFF	TGCAGTGCTAGGGTAGAAGGGGGCACTGAAGCTTTCTTT
few	TRBV4-3	TRBJ1-2	-	CASSQEWPGRALYGYTF	TGCGCCAGCAGCCAAGAGTGGCCTGGACGGGCACTCTATGGCTACACCTTC
-	TRBV14	TRBJ2-1	-	CASSQDLGYNEQFF	TGTGCCAGCAGCCAAGATCTTGGGTACAATGAGCAGTTCTTC
-	TRBV2	TRBJ2-7	-	CASSEGGQGLTYEQYF	TGTGCCAGCAGTGAAGGTGGGCAGGGGTTAACCTACGAGCAGTACTTC
-	TRBV7-8	TRBJ1-1	-	CASSSDILNTEAFF	TGTGCCAGCAGCTCCGACATTCTGAACACTGAAGCTTTCTTT
-	TRBV20-1	TRBJ2-1	TRBD2	CSAPGGVAGESYNEQFF	TGCAGTGCTCCGGGGGGAGTAGCGGGAGAATCCTACAATGAGCAGTTCTTC
-	TRBV6-1	TRBJ1-1	TRBD1	CATQIRQGTTEAFF	TGTGCCACCCAGATTCGACAGGGGACCACTGAAGCTTTCTTT
-	TRBV20-1	TRBJ2-7	-	CSAILPMTMRKYF	TGCAGTGCTATTTTACCAATGACGATGCGAAAGTACTTC
-	TRBV4-3	TRBJ1-5	-	CASSQDRSGDSNQPQHF	TGCGCCAGCAGCCAAGATAGGTCCGGGGATAGCAATCAGCCCCAGCATTTT
-	TRBV12-3/TRBV12-4	TRBJ2-7	-	CASSSDGGEQYF	TGTGCCAGCAGCTCCGACGGGGGCGAGCAGTACTTC
-	TRBV20-1	TRBJ2-3	TRBD2	CSARGLAGGEYTDTQYF	TGCAGTGCTAGGGGACTAGCGGGAGGGGAATACACAGATACGCAGTATTTT
once	TRBV4-3	TRBJ2-6	-	CASSQDSFSGANVLTF	TGCGCCAGCAGCCAAGATTCCTTCTCTGGGGCCAACGTCCTGACTTTC
-	TRBV27	TRBJ1-4	-	CASSLAGTTTNEKLFF	TGTGCCAGCAGTTTAGCAGGGACAACAACTAATGAAAAACTGTTTTTT
-	TRBV20-1	TRBJ2-3	TRBD2	CSASRLAGMGTDTQYF	TGCAGTGCTAGTAGACTAGCGGGAATGGGCACAGATACGCAGTATTTT
-	TRBV25-1	TRBJ2-1	-	CATRTYNEQFF	TGTGCCACCCGGACCTACAATGAGCAGTTCTTC
-	TRBV19	TRBJ2-1	-	CASSTTNNEQFF	TGTGCCAGTAGTACCACGAACAATGAGCAGTTCTTC
-	TRBV27	TRBJ2-2	TRBD2	CASSSGLAGGTGELFF	TGTGCCAGCAGTTCGGGACTAGCGGGGGGGACCGGGGAGCTGTTTTTT
few	TRBV23-1	TRBJ1-5	-	CASSHRRRGGPQHF	TGCGCCAGCAGTCATCGCAGGCGGGGAGGGCCCCAGCATTTT
-	TRBV29-1	TRBJ2-3	TRBD2	CSVELAGGPEDTQYF	TGCAGCGTTGAATTAGCGGGAGGGCCGGAGGATACGCAGTATTTT
-	TRBV6-1	TRBJ2-1	-	CASNVQGTGNEQFF	TGTGCCAGCAACGTACAGGGGACTGGGAATGAGCAGTTCTTC
few	TRBV29-1	TRBJ2-7	-	CSVASDSYEQYF	TGCAGCGTTGCGTCTGATTCCTACGAGCAGTACTTC
-	TRBV15	TRBJ2-3	TRBD2	CATSTLADTDTQYF	TGTGCCACCAGCACACTAGCGGACACAGATACGCAGTATTTT
-	TRBV28	TRBJ2-5	TRBD1	CASSLGTGQIETQYF	TGTGCCAGCAGCCTAGGGACAGGGCAAATAGAGACCCAGTACTTC
-	TRBV2	TRBJ2-7	TRBD2	CASSEPEGTSGINYEQYF	TGTGCCAGCAGTGAACCCGAAGGGACTAGCGGGATAAACTACGAGCAGTACTTC
-	TRBV7-9	TRBJ1-3	TRBD1	CASSFSDRVSGNTIYF	TGTGCCAGCAGCTTTTCCGACAGGGTCTCTGGAAACACCATATATTTT
-	TRBV19	TRBJ2-1	TRBD1	CASSIEGRGLTNEQFF	TGTGCCAGTAGTATAGAGGGCAGGGGGCTGACCAATGAGCAGTTCTTC
few	TRBV6-5	TRBJ2-7	TRBD1	CASSYSLTGGRAKMDEQYF	TGTGCCAGCAGTTACTCGCTGACAGGGGGCCGGGCTAAGATGGACGAGCAGTACTTC
-	TRBV28	TRBJ2-5	TRBD1	CASSSRQGAIKTQYF	TGTGCCAGCAGTTCAAGACAGGGGGCTATCAAGACCCAGTACTTC
-	TRBV12-3/TRBV12-4	TRBJ2-1	-	CASSLGGLASNEQFF	TGTGCCAGCAGTTTAGGCGGTCTAGCTTCCAATGAGCAGTTCTTC
-	TRBV28	TRBJ2-1	TRBD2	CASRPGLAGTNEQFF	TGTGCCAGCAGGCCGGGACTAGCGGGCACCAATGAGCAGTTCTTC
few	TRBV29-1	TRBJ2-7	TRBD1	CSVEVQGGHYEQYF	TGCAGCGTTGAAGTACAGGGGGGACACTACGAGCAGTACTTC
-	TRBV9	TRBJ2-1	-	CASSTSSLKSSYNEQFF	TGTGCCAGCAGCACTTCTAGCCTTAAGAGCTCCTACAATGAGCAGTTCTTC
-	TRBV28	TRBJ2-2	-	CASRAPNTGELFF	TGTGCCAGCAGGGCACCCAACACCGGGGAGCTGTTTTTT
-	TRBV6-5	TRBJ1-5	TRBD1	CASSYGDSRNQPQHF	TGTGCCAGCAGTTACGGGGACAGCCGAAATCAGCCCCAGCATTTT